The text below deals with one T cell receptor (beta chain). The target of this receptor is not known. Base qualities are missing; no much larger clone stands one base away. Receptor libraries were prepared by the immunoSEQ multiplex PCR assay. A mixture of 60 forward primers for TCR Vbeta segments and 13 reverse primers for TCR Jbeta segments was used in the multiplex PCR. The CDR3 region of rearranged TCR beta genes was amplified from genomic DNA with a multiplex PCR assay. The Illumina HiSeq System was used to sequence the amplified TCR beta libraries as 87-base-pair reads. Under the source paper's analysis protocol: A later analysis tallied 75 million to 95 million unique TCR beta chains across the 666 repertoires, and about 10 million of those chains were shared by two or more donors. Raw reads were error-corrected and collapsed into unique sequences with a nearest-neighbor algorithm that merged closely related sequences to remove PCR and sequencing errors. Alignment of CDR3 sequences to IMGT reference sequences was used to assign V, D and J gene segments. For a sequence to be retained, a match of at least six nucleotides to both a V gene segment and a J gene segment was required. Rearrangements were classified as productive when the CDR3 lacked stop codons and remained in frame with V and J, and all other rearrangements were classified as non-productive. Following IMGT convention, CDR3 was defined as the stretch from the second conserved V-encoded cysteine up to the conserved J-encoded phenylalanine. Sequences without an unambiguous match to a single V gene segment were excluded from the earlier analysis of 450 to 650 of the donors. In an earlier analysis of several hundred of the donors, V segments were called functional above 56.7% productive rearrangements and were called segregating when the between-donor standard deviation exceeded 5%. A statistical classification framework was developed to diagnose cytomegalovirus status using the catalog of TCR beta chain sequences. V and J gene assignment, in a later analysis, came from comparing TCR nucleotide sequences with IMGT/GENE-DB human TR gene sequences. The TCRdist pipeline was used in a later analysis to assign CDR3 sequences and most-parsimonious VDJ recombination scenarios. In a later analysis, every TCR beta chain was defined by the combination of its CDR3 amino acid sequence and its V-gene family, and reads without a unique V-gene family were dropped. To address suspected cross-contamination and a sequencing artifact, a later analysis removed several hundred highly shared, low-generation-probability nucleotide sequences. In a later analysis, a clonal expansion index was calculated for each public chain from normalized within-repertoire ranks of inferred template counts. A later analysis computed generation probabilities with a VDJ recombination model fitted to out-of-frame rearrangements, and checked the results against IGoR. In a later analysis, TCR-TCR, TCR-HLA and TCR-CMV co-occurrence was scored with hypergeometric tests, and a repertoire-size bias correction was applied to TCR pairs. A later analysis estimated false discovery rates by permuting HLA or CMV assignments 20 times. In a later analysis, co-occurring TCRs were grouped using DBSCAN, and TCRdist sequence similarity was added for clustering within HLA-allele-positive subsets. For co-occurrence clustering, repertoires with fewer than 30,000 or more than 120,000 public chains were excluded, along with roughly five repertoires with anomalous nucleotide sharing. TCRdb holds this immuneACCESS table with in-frame rearrangements only. Some clones are missing; in checked studies, unresolved V genes explain under half, and the rest has no known cause. The DNA was the basis for D and trimming; V, J and clone size are from that table. This sample gives about 120,000 clones in total; approximately 78% of them show up just once. Approximately 1.8% of the sample is taken by the ten largest.

These data originate in a study of cytomegalovirus exposure and HLA in healthy donors (dated by TCRdb to about 2017). In terms of the full investigation: According to an earlier analysis of several hundred of the donors, about 179 million T cells yielded 90 million to 130 million unique TCR beta sequences and around 300 Gb of sequence data. Roughly 5 DR-DQ haplotypes were treated as single units for association and clustering because of strong linkage in the cohort. The later analysis used no new phenotypic data to find candidate immune exposures, relying instead on TCR beta sequences and their occurrence across donors. The genetic ancestry cluster associated with self-reported Caucasian donors included approximately 85% of the approximately 430 genotyped donors. The study profiled the T cell repertoires of under 850 subjects by immunosequencing and related them to cytomegalovirus serostatus. A later analysis re-examined previously published TCR beta repertoires from more than 550 donors and added high-resolution HLA genotyping to investigate patterns of TCR occurrence. The study combined high-throughput TCR immunosequencing, statistical association of individual TCRs with disease status, and machine learning to predict cytomegalovirus infection status. All discovery cohort repertoires had been generated on a single sequencing platform. A separate validation cohort of roughly 130 different subjects was used in addition to the roughly 700-subject first cohort. Typing coverage differed by locus: A, B, C, DRB1 and DQB1 were typed in roughly 629-640 donors, DQA1 in approximately 520, DPA1 in 600 to 610, and DPB1 in just under 490. An early release that covered around 590 HLA-typed donors contained about 290 gigabases of sequencing data and about 84 million unique TCR sequences. The aim of the study was to test whether cataloging public T cell receptors could identify signatures of past pathogen exposure. To decide whether each TCR beta V gene segment behaved as functional or pseudogenic, an earlier analysis of some 580 of the donors relied on high-throughput TCR beta sequencing. Class I and class II HLA loci were covered by the typing at four-digit resolution. Across around 400 genotyped donors of the cohort, an average of approximately 200,000 unique TCR beta nucleotide sequences per donor were sequenced, and roughly 17% of those sequences were non-productive. Donor age, sex, ethnicity and CMV serostatus were compiled alongside the repertoire data. In a later genetic analysis, genome-wide SNP genotypes for about 55% of the 666 donors were used, and that subset was treated as a discovery cohort. Overall study outcomes, separate from this receptor: V-gene and J-gene trimming of TCR beta chains was associated with a missense DCLRE1C variant in a later genetic analysis, and the association was replicated in an independent cohort. A further reported finding was that TCR beta sequences accurately predicted the HLA-A and HLA-B alleles for most subjects in the first cohort. The classifier was reported to diagnose cytomegalovirus status with high specificity and sensitivity in both the original and validation cohorts. For the cohort, immune exposure information was limited to CMV serostatus. Presence/absence analyses assumed roughly uniform sequencing depth across donors, an assumption that may not hold. Some 16 rarely observed V segments, including chromosome 9 orphons, were excluded from the earlier analysis of about 500 of the donors because counts were too low. Across donors, most TCR sequences were observed very rarely, whereas some public TCRs were present in many individuals. Some IMGT-functional V segments, including TRBV6-2 and TRBV6-3, could not be told apart with the 87-base-pair reads, so those segments were excluded. Assigning TCR associations to individual alleles was difficult when HLA alleles, especially DR and DQ, strongly co-occurred. A cluster of highly shared sequence variants was judged likely to represent a technical artifact of the sequencing pipeline. HLA typing was unavailable for some donors at each locus, so association tests used only the typed subset. The authors suggested that the approach could potentially be extended to other disease states and immunological phenotypes. In a later analysis, HLA-associated TCR beta chains were found to be more clonally expanded and to have lower generation probabilities than equally common non-associated chains. In a later analysis, the rate of TCR association differed among HLA loci, with DRB1 alleles having the most associated TCRs and HLA-C alleles having the fewest. In an earlier analysis of 450 to 750 of the donors, most TCR beta V segments appeared in productive rearrangements about 87% or about 30% of the time, broadly matching IMGT annotations. Correlated functional status among segregating V segments might reflect linkage disequilibrium, but an unknown experimental factor could not be ruled out. The study listed 150 to 200 TCR beta chains as associated with cytomegalovirus. A later analysis found that most CMV-associated TCR beta chains appeared HLA-restricted, with HLA associations seemingly driven largely by CMV exposure. In a later analysis, several top co-occurrence clusters were reported to appear linked to parvovirus B19, influenza, CMV and Epstein-Barr virus. This cohort had only TCR beta chains sequenced, and the lack of alpha or paired-chain data limited which features could be detected. A later analysis associated 16,951 TCR beta sequences with specific HLA alleles at a false discovery rate of 0.05. A few of the identified cytomegalovirus-associated TCR beta chains were confirmed in vitro to be specific for cytomegalovirus antigens. According to a later genetic analysis, donors in an Asian-associated ancestry cluster had fewer N-insertions in productive TCRs than the roughly 670-donor mean.

Via the germline V gene (reference sequence), CDR1 is LNHDA and CDR2 SQIVND. V has 4 bases trimmed and J has 4 bases trimmed; junction bases matching no gene number 3. From the cysteine through the phenylalanine, the CDR3 covers 15 amino acids. CDR3 DNA only is kept here, 45 bases in frame from base 1. The cohort comprised hundreds of healthy bone marrow donors. At the time of sampling, all cohort members were nominally healthy, though unrecorded immune exposures were likely present. The donor tested CMV seronegative, placing the donor among the roughly 340 seronegative members of the cohort. A peripheral blood sample was provided by each donor, and peripheral blood mononuclear cells were used for TCR beta sequencing. Genomic DNA extraction from the blood cell samples was performed with the Qiagen DNeasy Blood Extraction Kit.

What was sequenced was PBMCs. The receptor's source is a man in his forties or fifties in good health and CMV-seronegative. This sequence uses TRBV19 and TRBJ2-3; the central 12 bases match TRBD2. DNA sequence: TGTGCCAGTAGTAGACTAGCGGGAGCATCAGATACGCAGTATTTT. It is translated as CASSRLAGASDTQYF.